The 21 T cell receptor beta chains listed next were all sequenced from one sample in a study of cytomegalovirus exposure and HLA in healthy donors. The PCR was carried out with 60 Vbeta primers and 13 Jbeta primers. Sequencing used immunoSEQ multiplex PCR; TCRdb keeps in-frame clones, though not all of them. The sample contains approximately 190,000 clones, about 80% of which appear only once. The source material was PBMCs. All receptors come from a woman between 45 and 65 years old in good health and CMV-seropositive.

The chain uses TRBV6-6 and TRBJ1-1; D might be TRBD1 (6 bases). Trimming stripped 4 bases from V and 1 base from J, with 16 bases between. Germline V gene data show CDR1 as MNHNY and CDR2 as SVGAGI (reference sequence). The CDR3 is made up of 16 amino acids. Here the CDR3 reads CASSSGGGASNTEAFF. In DNA, the CDR3 is TGTGCCAGCAGTTCCGGAGGGGGGGCCTCGAACACTGAAGCTTTCTTT.

The rearrangement joins TRBV2 to TRBJ1-1; 8 nucleotides align to TRBD1. V lost 6 bases and J lost 4; bases outside the gene matches: 10. Per germline, CDR1 SNHLY and CDR2 FYNNEI. The CDR3 is made up of 15 amino acids. The CDR3 DNA reads as TGTGCCAGCAGGGATAGGACAGGGTTGGGCACTGAAGCTTTCTTT. It translates to CASRDRTGLGTEAFF.

This chain links TRBV5-4 with TRBJ2-1; 7 nucleotides align to TRBD1. Germline trimming cut 4 bases from V and 0 bases from J; bases unmatched to any gene: 4. The CDR3 is made up of 15 amino acids. Germline CDR1 SGHNT, CDR2 YYREEE (reference sequence). The DNA for the CDR3 is TGTGCCAGCAGCGCGACAGGGAGCTCCTACAATGAGCAGTTCTTC. Translated: CASSATGSSYNEQFF.

The chain employs TRBV5-1 and TRBJ2-7; TRBD2 matches 10 bases. Germline values: CDR1 SGHRS, CDR2 YFSETQ. J gave up 4 bases and V 0 bases, and 10 bases lay outside the gene matches. This CDR3 has 17 residues. The CDR3 coding sequence is TGCGCCAGCAGCTTGGGGGCGAGCGGGGGGGCCTCTTACGAGCAGTACTTC. Amino acids: CASSLGASGGASYEQYF.

Only a few counts were recorded for this clone. V gene TRBV27 combines with J gene TRBJ1-2, with a weak D call TRBD1 (5 bases). The CDR3 has 14 amino acids. CDR1 and CDR2 (germline): MNHEY, SMNVEV (reference sequence). Trimming left V 6 bases short and J 4 bases short, with 15 bases between. CDR3 in amino acids: CASSLGAASYGYTF. The CDR3 bases are TGTGCCAGCAGCCTAGGGGCAGCCTCCTATGGCTACACCTTC.

The V gene is TRBV19, the J gene TRBJ1-6; 10 nucleotides align to TRBD1. With V trimmed by 6 bases and J by 7 bases, 6 bases remained unmatched. Germline V gene data show CDR1 as LNHDA and CDR2 as SQIVND (reference sequence). The CDR3 covers 15 residues. CDR3: CASRVAGQGNSPLHF. Written as DNA, the CDR3 is TGTGCCAGTAGGGTTGCGGGACAGGGGAATTCACCCCTCCACTTT.

The V and J genes are TRBV5-1 and TRBJ2-5, with 10 bases matching TRBD2. The V and J ends lost 3 bases and 5 bases, in that order; junction bases with no gene match: 4. CDR1 is SGHRS and CDR2 is YFSETQ in the germline V gene. The CDR3 length is 14 residues. The CDR3 here is CASSSTSGEETQYF. The DNA for the CDR3 is TGCGCCAGCAGCTCCACTAGCGGGGAGGAGACCCAGTACTTC.

The chain combines TRBV15 with TRBJ2-1; no firm D call. Per germline, CDR1 LNHNV and CDR2 YYDKDF (reference sequence). Trimming removed 2 bases from V and 9 bases from J, with 8 bases in between. This CDR3 region has 12 residues. CDR3 sequence reads: CATSRSLAEQFF. As DNA, the CDR3 is TGTGCCACCAGCAGATCCTTAGCTGAGCAGTTCTTC.

Only one count was recorded for this clone. The gene calls are TRBV6-5 and TRBJ2-3; a weak D match, TRBD2 (5 bases). Trimming shortened V by 5 bases and J by 8 bases, and 8 bases separated the two germline ends. The CDR3 loop spans 11 amino acids. Germline loops: CDR1 MNHEY, CDR2 SVGAGI. CDR3 residues: CASSDGGTQYF. In nucleotides, the CDR3 is TGTGCCAGCAGTGACGGAGGTACGCAGTATTTT.

This clone was seen once. The chain couples TRBV7-2 to TRBJ2-3, with 12 bases aligning to TRBD2. The CDR3 covers 17 residues. V shed 4 bases and J 8 bases; nucleotides not matched to a gene: 13. The V gene's germline CDR1 is SGHTA and CDR2 FQGNSA. The CDR3 nucleotides read TGTGCCAGCAGCTCGCCCTATTCTAGCGGGGGGGCAGGTACGCAGTATTTT. Translating gives CASSSPYSSGGAGTQYF.

The chain recombines TRBV6-6 with TRBJ2-3; TRBD2 matches 12 bases. V gave up 2 bases and J gave up 3 bases; unmatched junction bases: 0. The CDR3 has 15 amino acids. The germline V gene encodes CDR1 MNHNY and CDR2 SVGAGI (reference sequence). CDR3 sequence (DNA): TGTGCCAGCAGTTACGGACTAGCGGGGACAGATACGCAGTATTTT. Translating gives CASSYGLAGTDTQYF.

This clone was picked up one time. As DNA, the CDR3 is TGCGCCAGCAGCAAATGGACTAGCGGGGCGGGAAATGAGCAGTTCTTC. Encoded protein: CASSKWTSGAGNEQFF. The chain links TRBV5-1 to TRBJ2-1; TRBD2 matches 12 bases. Per germline, CDR1 SGHRS and CDR2 YFSETQ. The CDR3 spans 16 residues. Germline trimming cut 4 bases from V and 7 bases from J; bases unmatched to any gene: 9.

V is TRBV19 and J is TRBJ1-6, with D perhaps matching TRBD1 (6 bases). The germline V gene encodes CDR1 LNHDA and CDR2 SQIVND (reference sequence). V dropped 11 bases and J dropped 7 bases, with 15 bases sitting between them. The CDR3 sequence is 13 residues long. CDR3 sequence (DNA): TGTGCCTCCTCCCACAGGGAGAATTCACCCCTCCACTTT. Translation gives CASSHRENSPLHF.

Regarding this clone: A junction boundary mismatches the germline segment, possibly from a read error. The gene calls are TRBV7-9 and TRBJ2-7; TRBD1 agrees at 7 bases. CDR3 length: 12 residues. Per the germline V gene, CDR1 is SEHNR and CDR2 is FQNEAQ (reference sequence). CDR3 amino acids: CSSSWTGDEQYF. CDR3 bases: TGTTCCAGCAGCTGGACAGGAGACGAGCAGTACTTC.

The chain recombines TRBV30 with TRBJ1-1; D remains ambiguous. V was cut by 2 bases and J by 2 bases, with 6 bases left in between. Germline CDR1 is GTSNPN and CDR2 is SVGIG (reference sequence). CDR3 length: 12 residues. The chain's CDR3 is CAWSLSNTEAFF. For the CDR3, the DNA is TGTGCCTGGAGTCTGAGCAACACTGAAGCTTTCTTT.

This clone turned up a few times. The genes are TRBV27 and TRBJ1-5; 8 nucleotides agree with TRBD1. With 6 bases clipped from V and 6 bases from J, the junction kept 7 bases outside the gene matches. CDR3 length equals 14 residues. Germline V lookup: CDR1 MNHEY, CDR2 SMNVEV (reference sequence). CDR3 sequence: CASSDTGGTQPQHF. The DNA for the CDR3 is TGTGCCAGCAGCGACACAGGGGGGACTCAGCCCCAGCATTTT.

This clone has a single count. The V and J genes are TRBV11-2 and TRBJ2-3; possibly TRBD2 for D (5 bases). Germline V lookup: CDR1 SGHAT, CDR2 FQNNGV. Deletions cut 6 bases from V and 2 bases from J, with 12 bases between. CDR3 size: 14 residues. The CDR3 region is CASRPGLHTDTQYF. CDR3 DNA sequence: TGTGCCAGCAGACCGGGATTACACACAGATACGCAGTATTTT.

The chain links TRBV19 to TRBJ2-2; TRBD1 aligns across 10 bases. The CDR3 spans 15 residues. Germline CDR1 LNHDA, CDR2 SQIVND (reference sequence). Unmatched junction bases numbered 5, after V lost 3 bases and J lost 7 bases. The CDR3 reads CASSIGQGGVGELFF. The CDR3 bases are TGTGCCAGTAGTATTGGACAGGGGGGCGTCGGGGAGCTGTTTTTT.

The chain is built from TRBV5-5 and TRBJ1-1, with 10 bases lining up with TRBD1. The CDR3 runs to 14 residues. V was clipped by 3 bases and J by 6 bases; unmatched bases: 5. In germline, CDR1 is SGHKS, CDR2 YYEKEE (reference sequence). As DNA, the CDR3 is TGTGCCAGCAGCTCGGGACAGGGGAAAGCTGAAGCTTTCTTT. It encodes CASSSGQGKAEAFF.

The chain links TRBV7-9 to TRBJ2-3; D is possibly TRBD1 (6 bases). CDR3 length: 18 amino acids. V was cut by 1 base and J by 3 bases, with 20 bases left in between. Per the germline V gene, CDR1 is SEHNR and CDR2 is FQNEAQ (reference sequence). CDR3 protein: CASSLVGLGALLTDTQYF. In DNA, the CDR3 is TGTGCCAGCAGCTTAGTGGGTCTGGGGGCCCTACTAACAGATACGCAGTATTTT.

J is TRBJ1-5 and V is TRBV7-2; no firm D call. Trimming took 5 bases from V and 5 from J, leaving 16 bases between them. This CDR3 has 15 amino acids. Germline V lookup: CDR1 SGHTA, CDR2 FQGNSA. The CDR3 DNA reads TGTGCCAGCAGCCCGAAAATTGGAGGGTATCAGCCCCAGCATTTT. Its translation: CASSPKIGGYQPQHF.